This TCR beta chain comes out of a study of cytomegalovirus exposure and HLA in healthy donors. Study details: There were 100 million to 130 million unique TCR beta sequences, drawn from 150 million to 200 million T cells, in an earlier analysis.

Broader study findings: In vitro checks showed that a few CMV-associated chains really do target CMV antigens.

Amplification used 60 Vbeta primers and 13 Jbeta primers. The table came from immunoSEQ multiplex PCR; TCRdb's copy has only in-frame clones and leaves some out. Of some 120,000 clones detected, 70% to 80% appear once; the ten largest clones hold around 1.7%. Turning to this clone: Its antigen is undetermined. One end of the junction fails to match germline, which may point to a read error.

This TCR derives from a woman aged 18-29 years in good health and CMV-seronegative. The sequenced sample consisted of PBMCs.

The CDR3 loop reads CVSSEGQLNGYTF. CDR3 nucleotides: TGTGTCAGCAGTGAGGGACAGCTCAATGGCTACACCTTC. The rearrangement links TRBV6-1 to TRBJ1-2; 7 bases agree with TRBD1. The germline V gene has CDR1 MNHNS and CDR2 SASEGT. The CDR3 spans 13 residues.